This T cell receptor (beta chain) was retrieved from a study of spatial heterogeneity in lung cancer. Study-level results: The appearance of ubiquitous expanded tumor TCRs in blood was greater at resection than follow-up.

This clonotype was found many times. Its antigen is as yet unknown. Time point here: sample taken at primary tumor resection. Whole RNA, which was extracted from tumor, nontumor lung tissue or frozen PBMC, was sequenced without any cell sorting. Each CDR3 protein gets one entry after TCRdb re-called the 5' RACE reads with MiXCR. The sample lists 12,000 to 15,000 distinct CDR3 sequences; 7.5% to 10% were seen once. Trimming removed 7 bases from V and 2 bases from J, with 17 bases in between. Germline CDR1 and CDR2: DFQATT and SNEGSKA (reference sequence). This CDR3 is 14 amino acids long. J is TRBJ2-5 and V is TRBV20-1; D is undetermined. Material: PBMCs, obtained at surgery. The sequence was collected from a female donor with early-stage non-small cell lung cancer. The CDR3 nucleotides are TGCAGTGTATCGCCCAGCAACCTGCAAGAGACCCAGTACTTC. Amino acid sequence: CSVSPSNLQETQYF.